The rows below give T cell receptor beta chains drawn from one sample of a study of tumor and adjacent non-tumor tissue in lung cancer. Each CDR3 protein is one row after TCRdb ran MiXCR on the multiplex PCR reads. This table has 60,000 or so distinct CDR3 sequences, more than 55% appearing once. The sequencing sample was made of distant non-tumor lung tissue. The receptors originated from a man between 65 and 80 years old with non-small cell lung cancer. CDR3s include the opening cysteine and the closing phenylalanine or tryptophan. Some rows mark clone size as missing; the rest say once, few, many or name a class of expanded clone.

CDR3aa: CASNQMGQAYEQHF
j_gene: TRBJ2-7
abundance: .
v_gene: TRBV7-2

CDR3aa: CASSLAADTQYF
j_gene: TRBJ2-3
abundance: .
v_gene: TRBV5-1

CDR3aa: CASSRTSGGSQQFF
j_gene: TRBJ2-1
abundance: once
v_gene: TRBV9

CDR3aa: CASSRVYPNSGNTIYF
j_gene: TRBJ1-3
abundance: .
v_gene: TRBV4-1

CDR3aa: CASMDVQETQYF
j_gene: TRBJ2-5
abundance: .
v_gene: TRBV6-2/TRBV6-3

CDR3aa: CASSFGLAAYNEQFF
j_gene: TRBJ2-1
abundance: .
v_gene: TRBV5-1

CDR3aa: CASSSRTGAYEQCF
j_gene: TRBJ2-7
abundance: .
v_gene: TRBV5-1

CDR3aa: CASSPPRPYICEQYF
j_gene: TRBJ2-7
abundance: .
v_gene: TRBV25-1

CDR3aa: CAISERARNIQYF
j_gene: TRBJ2-4
abundance: .
v_gene: TRBV10-3

CDR3aa: CSARQPGQGYEQYF
j_gene: TRBJ2-7
abundance: few
v_gene: TRBV20-1

CDR3aa: CASSQDRKSYNEQFF
j_gene: TRBJ2-1
abundance: medium-sized
v_gene: TRBV4-1

CDR3aa: CANSLLAANTGELFF
j_gene: TRBJ2-2
abundance: .
v_gene: TRBV11-2

CDR3aa: CASSIDRLVSARELFF
j_gene: TRBJ2-2
abundance: .
v_gene: TRBV11-2

CDR3aa: CAGSQGPTTVAENIQYF
j_gene: TRBJ2-4
abundance: few
v_gene: TRBV4-1

CDR3aa: CASSPGKGPGNEQFF
j_gene: TRBJ2-1
abundance: .
v_gene: TRBV11-3

CDR3aa: CTSSLQGTLFSGELFF
j_gene: TRBJ2-2
abundance: few
v_gene: TRBV11-2

CDR3aa: CASRSLAGETDTQYF
j_gene: TRBJ2-3
abundance: medium-sized
v_gene: TRBV6-5

CDR3aa: CASSSTGKRGYEQYF
j_gene: TRBJ2-7
abundance: .
v_gene: TRBV7-6

CDR3aa: CRVADRYQETQYF
j_gene: TRBJ2-5
abundance: .
v_gene: TRBV29-1

CDR3aa: CARSTMHRSETQYF
j_gene: TRBJ2-5
abundance: .
v_gene: TRBV12-3/TRBV12-4

CDR3aa: CATSAGATGELFF
j_gene: TRBJ2-2
abundance: .
v_gene: TRBV11-3

CDR3aa: CASSLYVGGISYEQYF
j_gene: TRBJ2-7
abundance: many
v_gene: TRBV11-2

CDR3aa: CASSSRPPRETQYF
j_gene: TRBJ2-5
abundance: many
v_gene: TRBV28

CDR3aa: CASSLLAGGSGEQFF
j_gene: TRBJ2-1
abundance: .
v_gene: TRBV5-8

CDR3aa: CASSAGSWEYEQYF
j_gene: TRBJ2-7
abundance: many
v_gene: TRBV11-2

CDR3aa: CSVWVACKQYF
j_gene: TRBJ2-7
abundance: .
v_gene: TRBV29-1

CDR3aa: CASSSREERYF
j_gene: TRBJ2-7
abundance: .
v_gene: TRBV11-2

CDR3aa: CASSVTTGAEQYF
j_gene: TRBJ2-7
abundance: .
v_gene: TRBV10-2

CDR3aa: CVSSYRPTGTSEDNEQFF
j_gene: TRBJ2-1
abundance: .
v_gene: TRBV11-2

CDR3aa: CASRGPLYEQYF
j_gene: TRBJ2-7
abundance: few
v_gene: TRBV28

CDR3aa: CASSEALGAGGARNIQYF
j_gene: TRBJ2-4
abundance: .
v_gene: TRBV6-1

CDR3aa: CDSSFHPGTTSGQPQHF
j_gene: TRBJ1-5
abundance: .
v_gene: TRBV2

CDR3aa: CASGFVGGNEQFF
j_gene: TRBJ2-1
abundance: .
v_gene: TRBV11-2